This entry is about one TCR beta chain. No antigen is known for it. This record comes from a study of beta chain features in type 1 diabetes. Regarding the study as a whole: Insertion counts at VDJ junctions were lower in type 1 diabetes patients, who also showed more deletions there. In comparison with healthy donors, patients had naive, central memory and Treg TCRB repertoires that appeared more similar.

Isolated RNA was reverse transcribed in full, so expressed TCRB transcripts were sequenced. Approximately 3.6 million reads, on average, came from each naive, central memory and regulatory T cell sample. TCRdb's copy holds only in-frame clones and misses some; the assay was immunoSEQ multiplex PCR. The data contain 220,000 or so clones, 68% of them singletons. This CDR3 spans 12 amino acids. The ends were cut back, 3 bases at V and 9 bases at J, with 9 bases in the middle. Germline V gives CDR1 SGHAT, CDR2 FQNNGV. The sample comprised naive CD4+ T cells from blood. The gene calls are TRBV11-2 and TRBJ2-1; D is uncertain. The origin of this receptor is a man aged 25 to 45 in good health. The CDR3 spells CASSFRVTEQFF. CDR3 bases: TGTGCCAGCAGCTTTAGAGTGACTGAGCAGTTCTTC.